This TCR beta chain was retrieved from a study of blood T cell repertoires in COVID-19. Trimming at V came to 7 bases and at J to 7 bases, leaving 13 bases not matched to a gene. Germline V gene data show CDR1 as MDHEN and CDR2 as SYDVKM. The CDR3 is made up of 15 amino acids. Sequencing used immunoSEQ multiplex PCR; TCRdb keeps in-frame clones, though not all of them. The repertoire consists of fewer than 300,000 clones, with approximately 90% occurring once and the leading ten covering about 2%. Sample: peripheral blood. This chain joins TRBV28 and TRBJ2-4; 7 bases fit TRBD1. The clonotype comes from a woman between 25 and 40 years old with COVID-19, enrolled during active disease. The CDR3 region has the DNA TGTGCCAGCACCCCCACTACAGGGGCGCTGAACATTCAGTACTTC. Translation: CASTPTTGALNIQYF.